Following are 16 T cell receptor beta chains from one sample sequenced in a study of blood T cell repertoires in COVID-19. Produced via immunoSEQ multiplex PCR; TCRdb's table is partial and in-frame only. The sample carries some 180,000 clones, 80% recorded once. Sample: peripheral blood. The source is a man aged 55-75 years with acute or convalescent COVID-19.

The CDR3 region is CATSRDLQGVGTEAFF. The CDR3 DNA reads TGTGCCACCAGCAGAGATCTACAGGGTGTGGGGACTGAAGCTTTCTTT. The genes are TRBV15 and TRBJ1-1; D might be TRBD1 (6 bases). This CDR3 spans 16 amino acids. Trimming removed 0 bases at V and 5 bases at J, with 16 bases between. The V gene's germline CDR1 is LNHNV and CDR2 YYDKDF (reference sequence).

This sequence joins TRBV11-2 and TRBJ2-4; 8 nucleotides agree with TRBD1. V was pared by 5 bases and J by 0 bases, with 6 bases of the junction left unmatched. The CDR3 runs 16 residues. CDR1 and CDR2 (germline): SGHAT, FQNNGV. The CDR3 DNA reads as TGTGCCAGCAGCAAGACAGGGGTCCGAGCCAAAAACATTCAGTACTTC. It yields the protein CASSKTGVRAKNIQYF.

The rearrangement uses TRBV9 and TRBJ2-7, with 9 bases that match TRBD2. Trimming at V came to 3 bases and at J to 9 bases, leaving 16 bases not matched to a gene. Per germline, CDR1 SGDLS and CDR2 YYNGEE. The CDR3 covers 16 residues. CDR3 nucleotides: TGTGCCAGCAGCGGTACTTCTAGCGGGGACCGGTCGGGGCAGTACTTC. This sequence encodes CASSGTSSGDRSGQYF.

The chain links TRBV6-2 or TRBV6-3 to TRBJ1-5, with D possibly being TRBD1 (5 bases). The V end was cut by 2 bases, the J end by 5 bases, with 10 bases between. Germline V lookup: CDR1 MNHEY, CDR2 SVGEGT. CDR3 length: 14 amino acids. CDR3 coding DNA: TGTGCCAGCAGTTACCAGGGTCTCCATCAGCCCCAGCATTTT. Encoded protein: CASSYQGLHQPQHF.

This rearrangement joins TRBV5-1 to TRBJ1-5; 7 bases are shared with TRBD1. Germline CDR1 and CDR2: SGHRS and YFSETQ. This CDR3 has 15 amino acids. V trimming: 1 base; J trimming: 3 bases; junction bases outside the gene matches: 4. The CDR3 sequence is CASSLTGADNQPQHF. Written as DNA, the CDR3 is TGCGCCAGCAGCTTGACAGGGGCCGACAATCAGCCCCAGCATTTT.

This rearrangement joins TRBV7-3 to TRBJ1-2; 7 bases fit TRBD1. J lost 2 bases, V lost 5 bases, and 5 bases had no gene match. From germline, CDR1 is SGHTA and CDR2 FQGTGA. The CDR3 runs to 14 residues. CDR3 amino acids: CASSARQGNYGYTF. The CDR3 DNA is TGTGCCAGCAGCGCTCGACAGGGAAACTATGGCTACACCTTC.

The J gene is TRBJ1-5, the V gene TRBV27; no clear D gene. The length of the CDR3 is 15 residues. V lost 2 bases and J lost 0, with 8 bases in between. The germline gives CDR1 MNHEY, CDR2 SMNVEV (reference sequence). Written as DNA, the CDR3 is TGTGCCAGCAGTTTAGTTTTTAGTAGCAATCAGCCCCAGCATTTT. Translated, it gives CASSLVFSSNQPQHF.

V and J are TRBV2 and TRBJ1-1, with D hard to call. CDR3 length: 18 amino acids. Trimming removed 6 bases from V and 1 base from J, with 24 bases in between. Germline CDR1 reads SNHLY; CDR2 reads FYNNEI. CDR3: CASSPILWNNAGNTEAFF. The CDR3 bases are TGTGCCAGCAGCCCGATATTATGGAATAATGCGGGGAACACTGAAGCTTTCTTT.

This clone was detected a few times. V usage is TRBV5-1 and J usage is TRBJ1-4; 7 positions match TRBD1. V shed 1 base, J shed 0 bases, and the junction held 9 bases outside the gene matches. The CDR3 spans 18 residues. CDR1 and CDR2 (germline): SGHRS, YFSETQ. In nucleotides, the CDR3 is TGCGCCAGCAGCTTGCAGCAGGGGGGTCTACCAACTAATGAAAAACTGTTTTTT. This codes for CASSLQQGGLPTNEKLFF.

The V gene is TRBV30, the J gene TRBJ2-7; D is uncertain. CDR1 GTSNPN and CDR2 SVGIG come from the germline V gene (reference sequence). The CDR3 has 11 residues. V lost 4 bases, J lost 8 bases, and 12 bases lay in between. This chain's CDR3 is CAWTNSEKQYF. In nucleotides, the CDR3 is TGTGCCTGGACCAACTCGGAGAAGCAGTACTTC.

This clone was picked up a small number of times. The V and J genes are TRBV7-3 and TRBJ2-7, with a weak D call TRBD2 (5 bases). In germline, CDR1 is SGHTA, CDR2 FQGTGA. CDR3 size: 10 residues. The CDR3 sequence: CAIGGNEQYF. As DNA, the CDR3 is TGTGCAATAGGAGGAAACGAGCAGTACTTC. Full variable domain (rest looked up from reference TRBV7-3 and TRBJ2-7): GAGVSQTPSNKVTEKGKYVELRCDPISGHTALYWYRQSLGQGPEFLIYFQGTGAADDSGLPNDRFFAVRPEGSVSTLKIQRTERGDSAVYLCAIGGNEQYFGPGTRLTVT.

This clone came up a few times. The CDR3 nucleotides read TGTGCCAGCAGTCGCGGGACAGACTCTGGAAACACCATATATTTT. Its protein product is CASSRGTDSGNTIYF. This chain connects TRBV4-2 to TRBJ1-3; 7 bases align to TRBD1. J gave up 0 bases and V 6 bases, and 5 bases lay outside the gene matches. Germline V gene lookup returns CDR1 LGHNA and CDR2 YNFKEQ. This CDR3 spans 15 amino acids.

The chain joins TRBV7-2 to TRBJ2-7; 12 nucleotides match TRBD2. The CDR3 spans 16 residues. The V gene's germline CDR1 is SGHTA and CDR2 FQGNSA. Losses at the gene ends were 0 bases for V and 2 bases for J; bases not matched to a gene: 2. This chain's CDR3 is CASSLALAGGAYEQYF. For the CDR3, the DNA is TGTGCCAGCAGCTTAGCGCTAGCGGGGGGGGCCTACGAGCAGTACTTC.

The rearrangement uses TRBV5-4 and TRBJ1-2; D is possibly TRBD1 (5 bases). The germline V and J ends were trimmed by 2 bases and 8 bases, with 13 bases remaining between them. Germline loops: CDR1 SGHNT, CDR2 YYREEE (reference sequence). The CDR3 covers 13 residues. The CDR3 loop is CASSFRGEGGYTF. The CDR3 coding sequence is TGTGCCAGCAGCTTTAGAGGGGAGGGAGGCTACACCTTC.

CDR3 in DNA: TGCGCCAGCAGCCCGGAGATACAAGAGACCCAGTACTTC. Amino acids: CASSPEIQETQYF. The V call is TRBV5-1, the J call TRBJ2-5; D is unresolved. The CDR3 consists of 13 residues. V lost 4 bases and J 2 bases, leaving 9 bases between the germline ends. Germline V gene data show CDR1 as SGHRS and CDR2 as YFSETQ.

The chain links TRBV10-3 to TRBJ2-7; 8 nucleotides match TRBD2. Trimming removed 8 bases from V and 2 bases from J; junction bases left unmatched: 5. There are 13 residues in the CDR3. Per the germline V gene, CDR1 is ENHRY and CDR2 is SYGVKD. This CDR3 is CAIESGRTYEQYF. The CDR3 DNA sequence: TGTGCCATCGAGAGCGGGAGAACCTACGAGCAGTACTTC.